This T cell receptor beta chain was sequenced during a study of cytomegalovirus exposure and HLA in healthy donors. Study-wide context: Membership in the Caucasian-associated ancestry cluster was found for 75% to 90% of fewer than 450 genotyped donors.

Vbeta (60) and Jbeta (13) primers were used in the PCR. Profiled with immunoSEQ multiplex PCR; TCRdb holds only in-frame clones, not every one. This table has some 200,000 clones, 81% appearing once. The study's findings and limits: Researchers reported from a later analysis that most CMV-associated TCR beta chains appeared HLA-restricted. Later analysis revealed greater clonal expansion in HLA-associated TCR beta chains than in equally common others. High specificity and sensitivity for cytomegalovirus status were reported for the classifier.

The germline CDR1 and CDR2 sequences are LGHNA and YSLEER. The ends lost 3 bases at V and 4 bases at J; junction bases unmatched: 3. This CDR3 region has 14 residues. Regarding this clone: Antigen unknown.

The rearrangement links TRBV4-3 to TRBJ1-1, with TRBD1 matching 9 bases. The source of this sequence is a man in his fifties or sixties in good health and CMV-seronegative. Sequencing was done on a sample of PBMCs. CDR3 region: CASSQDRGVTEAFF. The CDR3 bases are TGCGCCAGCAGCCAGGACAGGGGAGTCACTGAAGCTTTCTTT.